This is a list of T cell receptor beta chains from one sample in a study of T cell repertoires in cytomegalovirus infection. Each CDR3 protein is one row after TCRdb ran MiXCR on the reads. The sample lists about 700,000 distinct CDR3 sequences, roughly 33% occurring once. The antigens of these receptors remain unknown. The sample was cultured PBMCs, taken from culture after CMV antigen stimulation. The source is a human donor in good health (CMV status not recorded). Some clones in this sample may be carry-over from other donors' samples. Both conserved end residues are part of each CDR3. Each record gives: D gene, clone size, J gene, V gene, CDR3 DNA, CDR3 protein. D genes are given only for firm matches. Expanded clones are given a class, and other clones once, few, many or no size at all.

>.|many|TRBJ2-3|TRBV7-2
TGTGCCAGCAGCTTTGGTGGGTCTAGCACAGATACGCAGTATTTT
CASSFGGSSTDTQYF
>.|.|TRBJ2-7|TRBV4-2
TGTGCCAGCAGCCAAGATAAAAGATACGAGCAGTACTTC
CASSQDKRYEQYF
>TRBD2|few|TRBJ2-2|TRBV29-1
TGCAGCGTTATGCGACTAGCGGAACACACCGGGGAGCTGTTTTTT
CSVMRLAEHTGELFF
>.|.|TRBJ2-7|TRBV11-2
TGTGCCAGCAGCTCCCCGACAGGTCCGATCTACGAGCAGTACTTC
CASSSPTGPIYEQYF
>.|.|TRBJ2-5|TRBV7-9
TGTGCCAGCAGCCCAAGACAGCCTAGGGGAATGGAGACCCAGTACTTC
CASSPRQPRGMETQYF
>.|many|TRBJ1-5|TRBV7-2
TGTGCCAGCAGCTTACCGGGAGATTCCCAGCCCCAGCATTTT
CASSLPGDSQPQHF
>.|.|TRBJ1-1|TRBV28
TGTGCCAGCAGTTTCGGAAAAACTGAAGCTTTCTTT
CASSFGKTEAFF
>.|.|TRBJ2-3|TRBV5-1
TGCGCCAGCAGCTTTGGACGGGGAGATACGCAGTATTTT
CASSFGRGDTQYF
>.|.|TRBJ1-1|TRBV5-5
TGTGCCAGCAGCGGACGGTCGGCTGAAGCTTTCTTT
CASSGRSAEAFF
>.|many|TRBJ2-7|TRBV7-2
TGTGCCAGCAGCTTAGGGGGGCGGAAGCAGTACTTC
CASSLGGRKQYF
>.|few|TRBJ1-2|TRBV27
TGTGCCAGCAGCTCCGCCGTTAGGGGGGACCACTATGGCTACACCTTC
CASSSAVRGDHYGYTF
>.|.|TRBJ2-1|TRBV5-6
TGTGCCAGCAGCTTGGTCCCGCTAACTCATGAGCAGTTCTTC
CASSLVPLTHEQFF
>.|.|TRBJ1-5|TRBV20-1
TGCAGTGCTAGGGACCCTGAGGGCAATCAGCCCCAGCATTTT
CSARDPEGNQPQHF
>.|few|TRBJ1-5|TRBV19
TGTGCCAGTAGTTTCCAGATTGGGGGCAATCAGCCCCAGCATTTT
CASSFQIGGNQPQHF
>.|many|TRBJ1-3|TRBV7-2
TGTGCCCTGGGATACTCTGGAAACACCATATATTTT
CALGYSGNTIYF
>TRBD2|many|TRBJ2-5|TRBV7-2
TGTGCCAGCAGACGGACTAGCGGTCAAGAGACCCAGTACTTC
CASRRTSGQETQYF
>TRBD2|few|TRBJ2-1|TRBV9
TGTGCCAGCAGCGTAGTTGGACTAGCGGGAGGAGAAAATGAGCAGTTCTTC
CASSVVGLAGGENEQFF
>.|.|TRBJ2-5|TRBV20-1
TGCAGTACCGCGAGGAGTCGAGAGACCCAGTACTTC
CSTARSRETQYF
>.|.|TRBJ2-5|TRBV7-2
TGTGCCAGCAGCTTAGACGAGGGTCGGGGGACCCAGTACTTC
CASSLDEGRGTQYF
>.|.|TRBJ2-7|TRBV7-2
TGTGCCAGCAGCTCCCTGGGTTTCGAGCAGTACTTC
CASSSLGFEQYF
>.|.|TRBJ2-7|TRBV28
TGTGCCAGCAGAACGCAGGGTTCCTACGAGCAGTACTTC
CASRTQGSYEQYF
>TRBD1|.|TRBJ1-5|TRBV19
TGTGCCTCCTCAGCGGGACAGTTGGGCAATCAGCCCCAGCATTTT
CASSAGQLGNQPQHF
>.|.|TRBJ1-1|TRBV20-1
TGCAGTGCTAGTTTCGAGGGGTCGAACACTGAAGCTTTCTTT
CSASFEGSNTEAFF
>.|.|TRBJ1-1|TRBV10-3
TGTGCCATCAGTGCAAGAGACACTGAAGCTTTCTTT
CAISARDTEAFF
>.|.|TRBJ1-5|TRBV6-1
TGTGCCAGCAGTGCAGAAAGTGGCAATCAGCCCCAGCATTTT
CASSAESGNQPQHF
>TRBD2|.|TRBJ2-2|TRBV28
TGTGCCAGCAGCTATATGGGACTAGCGGGCACCGGGGAGCTGTTTTTT
CASSYMGLAGTGELFF
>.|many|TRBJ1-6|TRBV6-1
TGTGCCAGCAGCCGAACCTCCGCCGCGGCCTTTAATTCACCCCTCCACTTT
CASSRTSAAAFNSPLHF
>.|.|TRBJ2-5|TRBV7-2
TGTGCCAGCAGCAGGCAGCCGGGGACACAAGAGACCCAGTACTTC
CASSRQPGTQETQYF
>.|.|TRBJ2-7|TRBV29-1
TGCAGCGTTGCCGGGGGTTACGCGACCTACGAGCAGTACTTC
CSVAGGYATYEQYF
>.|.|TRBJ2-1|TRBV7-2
TGTGCCAGCAGTTTCGACCCCTACAATGAGCAGTTCTTC
CASSFDPYNEQFF
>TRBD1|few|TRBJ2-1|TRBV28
TGTGCCAGCCTTGGACAGGGGGCGTGGGGTGAGCAGTTCTTC
CASLGQGAWGEQFF
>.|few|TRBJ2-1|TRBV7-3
TGTGCCAGCTCAGAACAGGGCTCGTTTTACAATGAGCAGTTCTTC
CASSEQGSFYNEQFF
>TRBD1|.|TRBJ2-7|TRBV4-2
TGTGCCAGCAGCCAAGATTTTGGGACAGGGGGGAGCGAGCAGTACTTC
CASSQDFGTGGSEQYF
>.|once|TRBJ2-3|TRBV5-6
TGTGCCAGCAGCCTGGACTCCGCCGCGCAGTATTTT
CASSLDSAAQYF
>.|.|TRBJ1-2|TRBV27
TGTGCCAGCAGTGCTAGCCTCTTCGGGCAGGGCTACACCTTC
CASSASLFGQGYTF
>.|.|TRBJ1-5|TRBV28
TGTGCCAGCCTGCCGGGGACCATGCAGCCCCAGCATTTT
CASLPGTMQPQHF
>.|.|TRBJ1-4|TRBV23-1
TGCGCCAGCAGTCAATCGGGGTTAGGGGCCCCCAATGAAAAACTGTTTTTT
CASSQSGLGAPNEKLFF
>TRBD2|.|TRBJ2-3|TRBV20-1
TGCAGTGCTACACTAGCGGGGACCACAGATACGCAGTATTTT
CSATLAGTTDTQYF
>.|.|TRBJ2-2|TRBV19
TGTGCCAGTAGTATAGACGGCGCGAACACCGGGGAGCTGTTTTTT
CASSIDGANTGELFF
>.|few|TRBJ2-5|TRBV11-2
TGTGCCAGCAGCTTAGAAGGGGGGGGGGAGGATCAAGAGACCCAGTACTTC
CASSLEGGGEDQETQYF
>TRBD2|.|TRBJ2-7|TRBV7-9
TGTGCCAGCAGCGAGCCACAAAGTGGCGGGAGTTACGAGCAGTACTTC
CASSEPQSGGSYEQYF
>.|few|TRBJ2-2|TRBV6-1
TGTGCCAGCACCGCCGATACGAACACCGGGGAGCTGTTTTTT
CASTADTNTGELFF
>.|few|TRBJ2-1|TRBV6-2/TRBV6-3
TGTGCCAGCAGTTACCTCGCGGTCGGTGAGTCGTGGTACAATGAGCAGTTCTTC
CASSYLAVGESWYNEQFF
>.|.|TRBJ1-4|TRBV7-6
TGTGCCAGCAGCTTTGGTGTCGGGGAAAAACTGTTTTTT
CASSFGVGEKLFF
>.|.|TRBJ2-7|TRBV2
TGTGCCAGCCGGAGTACCGAGCAGTACTTC
CASRSTEQYF
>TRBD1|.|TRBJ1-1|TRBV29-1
TGCAGTGGACGGACAGGGAGCATGAACACTGAAGCTTTCTTT
CSGRTGSMNTEAFF
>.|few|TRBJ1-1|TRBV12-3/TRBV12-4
TGTGCCAGCAGGCCCTATGCCTACTCTGAAGCTTTCTTT
CASRPYAYSEAFF
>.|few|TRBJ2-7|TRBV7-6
TGTGCCAGCAGCCTTACTAACTACGAGCAGTACTTC
CASSLTNYEQYF
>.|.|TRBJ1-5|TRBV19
TGTGCCAGTAACGCCCAGGGGATCGGGGCTCAGCCCCAGCATTTT
CASNAQGIGAQPQHF
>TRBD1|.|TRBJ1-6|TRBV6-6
TGTGCCAGCAGTCCACCCGGGACAGGGGGTAACTCACCCCTCCACTTT
CASSPPGTGGNSPLHF
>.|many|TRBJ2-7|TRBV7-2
TGTGCCAGCAGCCCAGACTACGGGACACTCGACTCCTACGAGCAGTACTTC
CASSPDYGTLDSYEQYF
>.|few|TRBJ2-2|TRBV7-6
TGTGCCAGCAGCTTTGGTTACACAACCGGGGAGCTGTTTTTT
CASSFGYTTGELFF
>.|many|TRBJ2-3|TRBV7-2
TGTGCCAGCAGCTCCCAGATGGATACGCAGTATTTT
CASSSQMDTQYF